Presented here are 26 T cell receptor beta chains from one specimen sequenced in a study of cytomegalovirus exposure and HLA in healthy donors. PCR was performed using 60 Vbeta and 13 Jbeta primers. Clones were sequenced by immunoSEQ multiplex PCR, and TCRdb holds only the in-frame ones, with some missing. The sample includes roughly 100,000 clones. The sequencing sample was made of PBMCs. These receptors all come from a middle-aged man in good health and CMV-seronegative.

The chain employs TRBV4-3 and TRBJ2-2, with TRBD2 identical over 8 bases. J gave up 5 bases and V 4 bases, and 12 bases lay outside the gene matches. The germline V gene encodes CDR1 LGHNA and CDR2 YSLEER. The CDR3 runs to 17 residues. This chain's CDR3 is CASSLQAQRELTGELFF. CDR3 in DNA: TGCGCCAGCAGCCTCCAAGCCCAGCGGGAGCTAACCGGGGAGCTGTTTTTT.

V usage is TRBV27 and J usage is TRBJ2-1, with D hard to call. V lost 3 bases, J lost 5 bases, and 11 bases lay in between. Per germline, CDR1 MNHEY and CDR2 SMNVEV (reference sequence). The CDR3 totals 14 residues. The CDR3 region has the DNA TGTGCCAGCAGTTTCCTGGAGTCGCACAATGAGCAGTTCTTC. This sequence encodes CASSFLESHNEQFF.

This sequence joins TRBV6-5 and TRBJ2-1; 8 nucleotides match TRBD2. V was pared by 2 bases and J by 5 bases, with 2 bases of the junction left unmatched. The V gene's germline CDR1 is MNHEY and CDR2 SVGAGI. The CDR3 covers 14 residues. The DNA for the CDR3 is TGTGCCAGCAGTTACCGGGAGGGCCACAATGAGCAGTTCTTC. It specifies CASSYREGHNEQFF.

The chain links TRBV18 to TRBJ1-4, with D possibly matching TRBD1 (5 bases). V shed 6 bases and J shed 0 bases, with 14 bases lying between them. Per germline, CDR1 KGHSH and CDR2 LQKENI. The CDR3 is made up of 16 amino acids. CDR3 sequence (DNA): TGTGCCAGCTCGCCAGGACAACTTGCAACTAATGAAAAACTGTTTTTT. This codes for CASSPGQLATNEKLFF.

The rearrangement joins TRBV7-9 to TRBJ1-1, with 7 bases matching TRBD1. The germline CDR1 and CDR2 sequences are SEHNR and FQNEAQ (reference sequence). Losses at the gene ends were 5 bases for V and 4 bases for J; bases not matched to a gene: 7. CDR3 size: 14 residues. CDR3 coding DNA: TGTGCCAGCAGCCCAGGGGGAGTAGGCACTGAAGCTTTCTTT. As protein: CASSPGGVGTEAFF.

V gene TRBV19 combines with J gene TRBJ1-2, with D hard to call. The CDR3 has 13 amino acids. The V end was cut by 0 bases, the J end by 4 bases, with 6 bases between. Germline V gene sequence: CDR1 LNHDA, CDR2 SQIVND (reference sequence). In DNA form, the CDR3 reads TGTGCCAGTAGTATAGAAGCAGGCTATGGCTACACCTTC. This encodes CASSIEAGYGYTF.

V usage is TRBV5-1 and J usage is TRBJ1-1; 7 nucleotides match TRBD1. This CDR3 has 13 amino acids. Trimming took 4 bases from V and 7 from J; bases not matched to a gene: 7. In germline, CDR1 is SGHRS, CDR2 YFSETQ. CDR3 coding DNA: TGCGCCAGCAGCCCGACTGGGACAGTTGAAGCTTTCTTT. It translates to CASSPTGTVEAFF.

The V call is TRBV5-6, the J call TRBJ1-2; no reliable D call. Germline V gene sequence: CDR1 SGHDT, CDR2 YYEEEE. The CDR3 spans 14 residues. The V and J ends lost 3 bases and 3 bases respectively, with 12 bases between them. For the CDR3, the DNA is TGTGCCAGCAGCTCCCCTCGTCGGGACTATGGCTACACCTTC. Its translation is CASSSPRRDYGYTF. The full variable domain, with the rest looked up from reference TRBV5-6 and TRBJ1-2, is DAGVTQSPTHLIKTRGQQVTLRCSPKSGHDTVSWYQQALGQGPQFIFQYYEEEERQRGNFPDRFSGHQFPNYSSELNVNALLLGDSALYLCASSSPRRDYGYTFGSGTRLTVV.

The chain carries TRBV5-1 and TRBJ2-2; possible D gene TRBD1, 6 bases. Per germline, CDR1 SGHRS and CDR2 YFSETQ. CDR3 size: 14 residues. V lost 7 bases to trimming and J lost 5 bases, with 15 bases between them. DNA for the CDR3: TGCGCCAGCCAAGAGGGGGTAGCGACCGGGGAGCTGTTTTTT. Its translation: CASQEGVATGELFF.

The J gene is TRBJ2-1, the V gene TRBV11-3, with 9 bases that match TRBD1. Trimming took 3 bases from V and 2 from J; bases not matched to a gene: 2. From germline, CDR1 is SGHNT and CDR2 YENEEA. The CDR3 contains 15 residues. The CDR3 bases are TGTGCCAGCAGCTTCAGGACAGGGGCCTACAATGAGCAGTTCTTC. Its protein is CASSFRTGAYNEQFF.

The chain joins TRBV29-1 to TRBJ1-1, with D maybe TRBD1 (6 bases). Germline V gene data show CDR1 as SQVTM and CDR2 as ANQGSEA. Trimming left V 3 bases short and J 1 base short, with 12 bases between. The CDR3 covers 14 residues. The CDR3 coding sequence is TGCAGCGTTGACCACCGACAGGCGAACACTGAAGCTTTCTTT. Translation: CSVDHRQANTEAFF.

V usage is TRBV18 and J usage is TRBJ2-7, with D possibly being TRBD1 (7 bases). The V gene lost 4 bases and the J gene lost 2 bases, with 12 bases spanning the gap. This CDR3 has 14 residues. The germline V gene encodes CDR1 KGHSH and CDR2 LQKENI. The CDR3 region is CASSRAGGTYEQYF. The CDR3 nucleotides read TGTGCCAGCTCACGGGCAGGGGGGACCTACGAGCAGTACTTC.

The CDR3 nucleotides read TGCGCCAGCGGGACAGGGGGCACCGGGGAGCTGTTTTTT. This sequence encodes CASGTGGTGELFF. The rearrangement links TRBV5-1 to TRBJ2-2; 11 nucleotides agree with TRBD1. Trimming at V came to 7 bases and at J to 4 bases, leaving 0 bases not matched to a gene. CDR1 SGHRS and CDR2 YFSETQ come from the germline V gene. This CDR3 has 13 amino acids.

V usage is TRBV7-2 and J usage is TRBJ2-7; TRBD2 might be the D (5 bases). The ends were cut back, 1 base at V and 0 bases at J, with 13 bases in the middle. The CDR3 totals 16 residues. Germline V lookup: CDR1 SGHTA, CDR2 FQGNSA. The DNA for the CDR3 is TGTGCCAGCAGCTTAGAAGCAACGGGGATCTCCTACGAGCAGTACTTC. Its protein is CASSLEATGISYEQYF.

This chain connects TRBV27 to TRBJ2-3; D is possibly TRBD2 (6 bases). The V gene lost 2 bases and the J gene lost 0 bases, with 12 bases spanning the gap. CDR3 length: 16 amino acids. Per the germline V gene, CDR1 is MNHEY and CDR2 is SMNVEV (reference sequence). CDR3 DNA: TGTGCCAGCAGTTTAATTCCGGGGACTAGCACAGATACGCAGTATTTT. Amino acids: CASSLIPGTSTDTQYF.

V is TRBV25-1 and J is TRBJ2-7, with 7 positions matching TRBD1. V gave up 10 bases and J gave up 0 bases; unmatched junction bases: 18. Germline CDR1 and CDR2: MGHDK and SYGVNS. The CDR3 is 17 amino acids. The CDR3 spells CATKGEPGQWSSYEQYF. The CDR3 DNA follows: TGTGCCACCAAAGGGGAACCGGGACAGTGGAGCTCCTACGAGCAGTACTTC.

As for this clone: Germline is not matched at one junction end, which may reflect a read error. The chain recombines TRBV7-7 with TRBJ1-3; D remains ambiguous. CDR1 is SSHAT and CDR2 is FNYEAQ in the germline V gene (reference sequence). The CDR3 has 15 amino acids. CDR3 in amino acids: CASSPLEAGGNTIYF. CDR3 nucleotides: TGTGCTAGCAGCCCTCTCGAGGCCGGGGGAAACACCATATATTTT. Complete variable domain (other parts from reference TRBV7-7 and TRBJ1-3): GAGVSQSPRYKVTKRGQDVTLRCDPISSHATLYWYQQALGQGPEFLTYFNYEAQPDKSGLPSDRFSAERPEGSISTLTIQRTEQRDSAMYRCASSPLEAGGNTIYFGEGSWLTVV.

This chain connects TRBV2 to TRBJ1-2, with D possibly being TRBD1 (5 bases). CDR1 and CDR2 from the germline V gene are SNHLY and FYNNEI. V was pared by 7 bases and J by 3 bases, with 12 bases between. This CDR3 contains 13 residues. Here the CDR3 reads CASMQGWYYGYTF. CDR3 DNA sequence: TGTGCCAGCATGCAGGGTTGGTACTATGGCTACACCTTC.

CDR3: CASSQDRGETQYF. Here the CDR3 DNA reads TGCGCCAGCAGCCAAGATCGAGGGGAGACCCAGTACTTC. The chain recombines TRBV4-3 with TRBJ2-5; weak D call: TRBD2 (5 bases). Trimming removed 0 bases at V and 5 bases at J, with 7 bases between. Germline V gene lookup returns CDR1 LGHNA and CDR2 YSLEER. The length of the CDR3 is 13 residues.

CDR3 DNA: TGTGCCAGCGCCGGACTAGGGGGCACAGATACGCAGTATTTT. It specifies CASAGLGGTDTQYF. The chain links TRBV2 to TRBJ2-3; TRBD2 agrees at 7 bases. The V gene end was trimmed by 8 bases and the J gene end by 1 base; junction bases not matched to a gene: 6. The CDR3 loop spans 14 amino acids. Germline assignment: CDR1 SNHLY and CDR2 FYNNEI.

The V call is TRBV14, the J call TRBJ1-1, with TRBD1 as a possible D gene (5 bases). The germline V and J ends were trimmed by 3 bases and 0 bases, with 11 bases remaining between them. CDR1 is SGHDN and CDR2 is FVKESK in the germline V gene. The CDR3 covers 15 residues. DNA of the CDR3: TGTGCCAGCAGCCAGCCCGGGGGGATGAACACTGAAGCTTTCTTT. This encodes CASSQPGGMNTEAFF.

This chain connects TRBV5-4 to TRBJ2-1; TRBD2 aligns across 9 bases. The CDR3 length is 17 residues. Per the germline V gene, CDR1 is SGHNT and CDR2 is YYREEE (reference sequence). V was clipped by 9 bases and J by 1 base; unmatched bases: 14. In DNA, the CDR3 is TGTGCCACTAACCAGGGTCTAGCGGGGTCTTCCTACAATGAGCAGTTCTTC. Translated, it gives CATNQGLAGSSYNEQFF.

The chain links TRBV7-9 to TRBJ2-3, with TRBD1 matching over 7 bases. This CDR3 is 15 amino acids long. Germline assignment: CDR1 SEHNR and CDR2 FQNEAQ (reference sequence). Unmatched junction bases numbered 3, after V lost 3 bases and J lost 0 bases. The CDR3 DNA reads as TGTGCCAGCAGCTTCCGGGACAGTAGCACAGATACGCAGTATTTT. Amino acid sequence: CASSFRDSSTDTQYF.

The rearrangement links TRBV6-5 to TRBJ1-2, with 8 bases lining up with TRBD1. This CDR3 is 12 amino acids long. Germline assignment: CDR1 MNHEY and CDR2 SVGAGI. Unmatched junction bases numbered 5, after V lost 6 bases and J lost 8 bases. The CDR3 nucleotides read TGTGCCAGCAGGACAGGGGAGTGGGGCTACACCTTC. Its protein product is CASRTGEWGYTF.

The chain has TRBV5-1 and TRBJ1-1; perhaps TRBD1 as D (6 bases). Trimming stripped 3 bases from V and 3 bases from J, with 15 bases between. Germline CDR1 is SGHRS and CDR2 is YFSETQ. The CDR3 extends over 15 amino acids. The CDR3 DNA sequence: TGCGCCAGCAGCTCTAGCAGGGGCAGGGACACTGAAGCTTTCTTT. Amino acid sequence: CASSSSRGRDTEAFF. The full variable domain, completed using reference TRBV5-1 and TRBJ1-1, is KAGVTQTPRYLIKTRGQQVTLSCSPISGHRSVSWYQQTPGQGLQFLFEYFSETQRNKGNFPGRFSGRQFSNSRSEMNVSTLELGDSALYLCASSSSRGRDTEAFFGQGTRLTVV.

Remarks on this clone: At one end, the junction sequence differs from germline, possibly due to a read error. This chain uses TRBV2 with TRBJ1-2; possibly TRBD1 for D (5 bases). Germline CDR1 SNHLY, CDR2 FYNNEI. CDR3 length equals 13 residues. The chain's CDR3 is CASSEQGNSGYTF. The CDR3 DNA reads as TGTGCCAGCAGTGAACAGGGTAACTCTGGCTACACCTTC.